This TCR beta chain was obtained from a study of OX40 agonist ivuxolimab in advanced cancers. The CDR3 has 14 amino acids. Germline V gene data show CDR1 as WNHNN and CDR2 as SYGVQD (reference sequence). Trimming removed 3 bases from V and 2 bases from J; junction bases left unmatched: 1. General observations from the study: Relatively little clonal expansion, among the lowest observed, appeared in partial responders at 0.1-3.0 mg/kg. At doses 0.1 to 3.0 mg/kg, CD4+ and CD8+ clones expanded.

With respect to this clone: Its antigen remains unknown.

Clones were read by immunoSEQ multiplex PCR, and TCRdb kept only the in-frame ones, dropping some. The sample lists some 26,000 clones, 70% to 90% seen once, with about a quarter in the top ten. This rearrangement joins TRBV10-1 to TRBJ2-5; TRBD2 matches 9 bases. The sequenced sample was CD4+ or CD8+ T cells sorted from blood, obtained in a trial of the OX40 agonist ivuxolimab. The origin of this receptor is an adult with an advanced solid tumor such as melanoma, head and neck, liver or kidney cancer. As DNA, the CDR3 is TGCGCCAGCAGTGACCTAGCGGGGCAAGAGACCCAGTACTTC. It is translated as CASSDLAGQETQYF.